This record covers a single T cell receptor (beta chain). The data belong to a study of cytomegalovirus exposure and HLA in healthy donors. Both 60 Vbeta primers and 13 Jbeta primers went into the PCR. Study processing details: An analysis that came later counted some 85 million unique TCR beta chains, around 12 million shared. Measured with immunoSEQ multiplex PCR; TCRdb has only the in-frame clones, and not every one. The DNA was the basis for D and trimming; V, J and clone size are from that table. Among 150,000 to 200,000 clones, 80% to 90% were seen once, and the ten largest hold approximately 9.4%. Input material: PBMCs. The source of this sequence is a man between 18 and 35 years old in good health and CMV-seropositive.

DNA of the CDR3: TGTGCCAGCAGTTTGCTGCGGGGGGAATCCTACGAGCAGTACTTC. It codes for CASSLLRGESYEQYF. The rearrangement joins TRBV28 to TRBJ2-7; TRBD2 matches 8 bases. Losses at the gene ends were 3 bases for V and 1 base for J; bases not matched to a gene: 5. CDR1 is MDHEN and CDR2 is SYDVKM in the germline V gene. The CDR3 covers 15 residues.